This TCR beta chain is drawn from a study of cytomegalovirus exposure and HLA in healthy donors. This CDR3 has 14 amino acids. CDR1 is SNHLY, CDR2 FYNNEI, per germline. The ends were cut back, 7 bases at V and 3 bases at J, with 15 bases in the middle. Both 60 Vbeta primers and 13 Jbeta primers went into the PCR. The assay was immunoSEQ multiplex PCR, and TCRdb's table has in-frame clones only and misses some. The table has some 190,000 clones, around 67% seen once. Study outcomes and limitations: About 87% or about 30% of the time was how often most TCR beta V segments were productive, according to an earlier analysis. Later analysis placed DRB1 highest and HLA-C lowest in TCR association rates, which differed by HLA locus. Across donors, presence/absence analyses took sequencing depth to be roughly uniform. Rarity held for most TCR sequences, but there were some public TCRs that occurred in many donors.

Regarding this clone: Its antigen is undetermined.

The J gene is TRBJ1-2, the V gene TRBV2, with D possibly being TRBD1 (5 bases). Sequenced input: PBMCs. The receptor was isolated from a woman aged 25 to 39 in good health and CMV-seropositive. CDR3 bases: TGTGCCAGCATTTACCGGGGGGTTGACTATGGCTACACCTTC. This sequence encodes CASIYRGVDYGYTF.